A single sample gave rise to the 23 T cell receptor beta chains below, sequenced in a study of blood T cell repertoires in COVID-19. Produced via immunoSEQ multiplex PCR; TCRdb's table is partial and in-frame only. The sample holds 110,000 to 150,000 clones; approximately 87% are singletons and the top ten take roughly 45%. The specimen sequenced was peripheral blood. These receptors were taken from a human donor in a cohort sampled during active COVID-19.

The V and J genes are TRBV19 and TRBJ1-1; maybe TRBD1 (5 bases). Germline V lookup: CDR1 LNHDA, CDR2 SQIVND (reference sequence). Trimming left V 10 bases short and J 4 bases short, with 13 bases between. This CDR3 contains 12 residues. The CDR3 is CATERGGTEAFF. CDR3 coding DNA: TGTGCCACCGAGCGGGGGGGCACTGAAGCTTTCTTT.

Details on this clone: Other DNA sequences in this sample translate to the same CDR3. The chain uses TRBV3-1 (or the pseudogene TRBV3-2) and TRBJ1-2, with unresolved D. Germline V gives CDR1 LGHDT, CDR2 YNNKEL (reference sequence). This CDR3 has 13 residues. Trimming shortened V by 1 base and J by 4 bases, and 7 bases separated the two germline ends. CDR3 region: CASSQGSSYGYTF. CDR3 bases: TGTGCCAGCAGCCAAGGCTCGAGCTATGGCTACACCTTC.

Comments on this clone: A junction boundary mismatches the germline segment, possibly from a read error. The chain couples TRBV5-8 to TRBJ2-1; D not resolved. The CDR3 totals 11 residues. CDR1 SGHTS and CDR2 YDEGEE come from the germline V gene. CDR3 region: CASKTRDEQFF. CDR3 bases: TGTGCGAGCAAGACTCGAGATGAGCAGTTCTTC.

This chain joins TRBV3-1 (or the pseudogene TRBV3-2) and TRBJ2-1, with unresolved D. V lost 0 bases, J lost 4 bases, and 19 bases lay in between. The CDR3 length is 18 residues. Germline lookup yields CDR1 LGHDT and CDR2 YNNKEL (reference sequence). The CDR3 loop is CASSQDFIGGGFYNEQFF. CDR3 in DNA: TGTGCCAGCAGCCAAGATTTTATTGGCGGCGGTTTTTACAATGAGCAGTTCTTC.

This clone came up a few times. The rearrangement uses TRBV6-5 and TRBJ1-6; no reliable D call. The CDR3 is 16 residues long. Trimming left V 4 bases short and J 0 bases short, with 10 bases between. The germline gives CDR1 MNHEY, CDR2 SVGAGI. Here the CDR3 reads CASSSRRSSYNSPLHF. The CDR3 coding sequence is TGTGCCAGCAGTTCACGGAGAAGCTCCTATAATTCACCCCTCCACTTT.

This clone was seen a handful of times. The gene calls are TRBV4-3 and TRBJ2-3; no definite D call. There are 13 residues in the CDR3. V dropped 2 bases and J dropped 4 bases, with 7 bases sitting between them. Germline assignment: CDR1 LGHNA and CDR2 YSLEER. CDR3 sequence reads: CASSQIHPDTQYF. DNA of the CDR3: TGCGCCAGCAGCCAAATACACCCAGATACGCAGTATTTT.

Of note for this clone: An end of the junction does not agree with germline; a read error may underlie this. V usage is TRBV7-7 and J usage is TRBJ2-5; 10 bases align to TRBD1. This CDR3 contains 16 residues. Germline V gene sequence: CDR1 SSHAT, CDR2 FNYEAQ (reference sequence). CDR3 loop: CASSLVGTGEGETQYF. The CDR3 DNA sequence: TGTGCTAGCAGTTTAGTGGGGACAGGGGAAGGGGAGACCCAGTACTTC.

The CDR3 sequence is CASSSRGLLTDTQYF. CDR3 coding DNA: TGTGCCAGCAGCTCCCGAGGGCTACTCACAGATACGCAGTATTTT. V usage is TRBV9 and J usage is TRBJ2-3; D is perhaps TRBD2 (5 bases). The CDR3 is 15 residues long. CDR1 is SGDLS, CDR2 YYNGEE, per germline. Trimming stripped 4 bases from V and 2 bases from J, with 14 bases between.

The V gene is TRBV11-3, the J gene TRBJ2-1; 8 bases are shared with TRBD1. Trimming took 5 bases from V and 6 from J; bases not matched to a gene: 15. The CDR3 loop spans 17 amino acids. Germline CDR1 reads SGHNT; CDR2 reads YENEEA. In DNA, the CDR3 is TGTGCCAGCAGCCACGCAGTGGGGTCAGGGGGCTTCAATGAGCAGTTCTTC. Translated, it gives CASSHAVGSGGFNEQFF.

The V and J genes are TRBV6-5 and TRBJ2-1; D ambiguous. The CDR3 spans 13 residues. The V end was cut by 6 bases, the J end by 6 bases, with 12 bases between. CDR1 and CDR2 from the germline V gene are MNHEY and SVGAGI. This CDR3 reads CASRERPFNEQFF. The CDR3 DNA sequence: TGTGCCAGCAGGGAGAGGCCCTTCAATGAGCAGTTCTTC.

The chain combines TRBV23-1 with TRBJ2-7; 9 nucleotides agree with TRBD1. TRBV23-1 is known as an ORF, though its function is uncertain. The trim removed 3 bases at V and 0 bases at J, leaving 18 bases unmatched. The CDR3 is made up of 20 amino acids. CDR3 sequence reads: CASSQKGQGPSMPSSYEQYV. Here the CDR3 DNA reads TGCGCCAGCAGTCAGAAGGGACAGGGCCCCTCTATGCCCAGCTCCTACGAGCAGTACGTC.

V gene TRBV6-6 combines with J gene TRBJ2-1; 8 bases map to TRBD1. The CDR3 consists of 14 residues. V gave up 7 bases and J gave up 9 bases; unmatched junction bases: 11. CDR1 is MNHNY and CDR2 is SVGAGI in the germline V gene (reference sequence). In DNA form, the CDR3 reads TGTGCCAGCACCGCAGGGGGCGCCTATGGTGAGCAGTTCTTC. It translates to CASTAGGAYGEQFF.

J is TRBJ2-3 and V is TRBV9; 13 positions match TRBD2. This CDR3 contains 15 residues. Germline values: CDR1 SGDLS, CDR2 YYNGEE. V lost 4 bases, J lost 4 bases, and 3 bases stayed unmatched. Here the CDR3 reads CASSITSGGADTQYF. The CDR3 nucleotides are TGTGCCAGCAGCATTACTAGCGGGGGGGCAGATACGCAGTATTTT.

This chain connects TRBV25-1 to TRBJ2-3; 8 positions agree with TRBD2. CDR1 is MGHDK and CDR2 is SYGVNS in the germline V gene. This CDR3 is 15 amino acids long. V was pared by 5 bases and J by 2 bases, with 6 bases of the junction left unmatched. The CDR3 DNA reads TGTGCCAGCAGTATGGCGGGAGGTCACACAGATACGCAGTATTTT. Protein: CASSMAGGHTDTQYF. The variable domain in full, with the rest retrieved from reference TRBV25-1 and TRBJ2-3, is EADIYQTPRYLVIGTGKKITLECSQTMGHDKMYWYQQDPGMELHLIHYSYGVNSTEKGDLSSESTVSRIRTEHFPLTLESARPSHTSQYLCASSMAGGHTDTQYFGPGTRLTVL.

The table lists this clone with a count of one. This chain connects TRBV28 to TRBJ2-2; the match to TRBD2 covers 8 bases. The CDR3 extends over 13 amino acids. Germline V gene data show CDR1 as MDHEN and CDR2 as SYDVKM. V shed 6 bases, J shed 6 bases, and the junction held 3 bases outside the gene matches. The chain's CDR3 is CASSRLAPGELFF. CDR3 coding DNA: TGTGCCAGCAGCAGACTAGCGCCCGGGGAGCTGTTTTTT.

This chain connects TRBV15 to TRBJ2-3; 7 nucleotides agree with TRBD1. Germline V gene lookup returns CDR1 LNHNV and CDR2 YYDKDF (reference sequence). This CDR3 spans 18 amino acids. Germline trimming cut 0 bases from V and 2 bases from J; bases unmatched to any gene: 11. CDR3 protein: CATSRDVWAGGFTDTQYF. CDR3 DNA sequence: TGTGCCACCAGCAGAGATGTTTGGGCAGGGGGATTCACAGATACGCAGTATTTT.

The chain links TRBV6-1 to TRBJ1-6; D ambiguous. With 0 bases removed from V and 6 bases from J, the gap between germline ends came to 12 bases. CDR1 and CDR2 (germline): MNHNS, SASEGT. This CDR3 contains 16 residues. CDR3 protein: CASSEALWSTNSPLHF. DNA for the CDR3: TGTGCCAGCAGTGAAGCTCTGTGGAGCACTAATTCACCCCTCCACTTT.

This clone came up once. The genes are TRBV11-2 and TRBJ2-1, with D unresolved. The CDR3 has 12 amino acids. Per the germline V gene, CDR1 is SGHAT and CDR2 is FQNNGV. V shed 3 bases and J shed 6 bases, with 6 bases lying between them. The chain's CDR3 is CASSFPLNEQFF. CDR3 nucleotide sequence: TGTGCCAGCAGCTTTCCTCTCAATGAGCAGTTCTTC.

The gene calls are TRBV19 and TRBJ1-1; D may be TRBD1 (6 bases). CDR1 is LNHDA and CDR2 is SQIVND in the germline V gene (reference sequence). The CDR3 runs 15 residues. Trimming left V 7 bases short and J 1 base short, with 16 bases between. CDR3 amino acids: CASTTTGLTNTEAFF. The CDR3 region has the DNA TGTGCCAGTACCACGACAGGTTTGACGAACACTGAAGCTTTCTTT.

This clone was detected once. The V and J genes are TRBV3-1 (or the pseudogene TRBV3-2) and TRBJ2-1; 9 positions match TRBD2. Germline CDR1 is LGHDT and CDR2 is YNNKEL (reference sequence). Trimming at V came to 4 bases and at J to 9 bases, leaving 7 bases not matched to a gene. The CDR3 is 14 amino acids. For the CDR3, the DNA is TGTGCCAGCAGCCGCGGGGGGGCCTTGGGTGAGCAGTTCTTC. The encoded protein is CASSRGGALGEQFF.

This chain links TRBV30 with TRBJ1-4; 11 nucleotides align to TRBD1. After removal of 1 base from V and 2 bases from J, the junction contained 12 bases not matched to a gene. The CDR3 spans 19 residues. CDR1 and CDR2 from the germline V gene are GTSNPN and SVGIG (reference sequence). Here the CDR3 reads CAWSDGQGAKLVTNEKLFF. Written as DNA, the CDR3 is TGTGCCTGGAGTGATGGACAGGGGGCAAAATTGGTGACTAATGAAAAACTGTTTTTT.

The chain has TRBV6-5 and TRBJ1-2; 7 bases are shared with TRBD1. In germline, CDR1 is MNHEY, CDR2 SVGAGI. This CDR3 region has 13 residues. V lost 6 bases to trimming and J lost 7 bases; unmatched junction nucleotides: 8. As DNA, the CDR3 is TGTGCCAGCAGCCAACCCGACAGGGTTGGCTACACCTTC. Its translation is CASSQPDRVGYTF.

V usage is TRBV28 and J usage is TRBJ2-4; D might be TRBD1 (5 bases). Trimming removed 8 bases from V and 8 bases from J, with 22 bases in between. Germline CDR1 is MDHEN and CDR2 is SYDVKM. The CDR3 runs to 15 residues. CDR3 in amino acids: CASSKVGANRDIQYF. DNA for the CDR3: TGTGCCAGCTCAAAGGTTGGGGCCAACCGGGACATTCAGTACTTC.